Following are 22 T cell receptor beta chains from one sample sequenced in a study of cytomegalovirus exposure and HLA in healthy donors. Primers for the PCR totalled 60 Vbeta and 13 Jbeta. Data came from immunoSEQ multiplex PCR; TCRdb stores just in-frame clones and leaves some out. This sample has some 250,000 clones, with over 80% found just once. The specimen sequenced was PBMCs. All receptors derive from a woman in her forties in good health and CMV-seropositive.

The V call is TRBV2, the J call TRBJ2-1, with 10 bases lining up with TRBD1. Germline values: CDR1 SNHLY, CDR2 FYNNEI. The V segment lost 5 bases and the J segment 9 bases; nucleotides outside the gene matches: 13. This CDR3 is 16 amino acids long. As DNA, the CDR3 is TGTGCCAGCAGTTTCCGGGACAGGGGCTTCGGGAGTGAGCAGTTCTTC. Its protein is CASSFRDRGFGSEQFF.

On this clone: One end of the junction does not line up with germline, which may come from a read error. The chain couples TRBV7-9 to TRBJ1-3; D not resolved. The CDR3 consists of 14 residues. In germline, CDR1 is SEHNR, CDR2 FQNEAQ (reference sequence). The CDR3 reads CSSSLGRSGNTIYF. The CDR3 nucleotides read TGTTCCAGCAGCTTAGGCAGGTCCGGAAACACCATATATTTT.

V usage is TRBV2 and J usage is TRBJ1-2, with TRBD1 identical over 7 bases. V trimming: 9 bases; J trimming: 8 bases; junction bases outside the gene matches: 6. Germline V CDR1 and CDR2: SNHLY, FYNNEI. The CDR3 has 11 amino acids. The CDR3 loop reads CASQGGRGYTF. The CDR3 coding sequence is TGTGCCAGTCAGGGGGGCCGGGGCTACACCTTC.

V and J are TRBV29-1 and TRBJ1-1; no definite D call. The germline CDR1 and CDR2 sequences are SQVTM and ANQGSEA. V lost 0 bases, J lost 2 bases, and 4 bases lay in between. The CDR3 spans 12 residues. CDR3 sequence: CSVEDRNTEAFF. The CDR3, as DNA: TGCAGCGTTGAAGACAGAAACACTGAAGCTTTCTTT.

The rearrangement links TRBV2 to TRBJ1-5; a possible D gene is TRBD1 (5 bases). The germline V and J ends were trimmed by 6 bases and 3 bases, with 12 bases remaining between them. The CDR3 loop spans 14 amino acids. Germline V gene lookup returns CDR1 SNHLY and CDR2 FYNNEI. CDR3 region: CASSRSGFNQPQHF. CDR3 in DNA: TGTGCCAGCAGCCGATCAGGGTTCAATCAGCCCCAGCATTTT.

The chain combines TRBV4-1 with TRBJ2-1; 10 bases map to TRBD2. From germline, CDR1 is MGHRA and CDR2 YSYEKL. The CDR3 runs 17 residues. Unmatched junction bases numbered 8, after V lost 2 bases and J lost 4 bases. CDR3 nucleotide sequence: TGCGCCAGCAGCCAATTCCAGCGGGGGGGGTCATACAATGAGCAGTTCTTC. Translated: CASSQFQRGGSYNEQFF.

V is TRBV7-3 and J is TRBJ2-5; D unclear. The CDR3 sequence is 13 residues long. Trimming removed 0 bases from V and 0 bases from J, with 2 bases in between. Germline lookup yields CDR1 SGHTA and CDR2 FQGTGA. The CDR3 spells CASSLTYQETQYF. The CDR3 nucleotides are TGTGCCAGCAGCTTAACCTACCAAGAGACCCAGTACTTC.

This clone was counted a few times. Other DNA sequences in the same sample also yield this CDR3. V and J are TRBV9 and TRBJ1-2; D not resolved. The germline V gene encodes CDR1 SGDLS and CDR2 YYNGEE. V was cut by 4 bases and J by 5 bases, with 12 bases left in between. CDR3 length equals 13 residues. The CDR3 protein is CASSRQGGYGYTF. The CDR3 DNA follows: TGTGCCAGCAGCAGACAAGGTGGATATGGCTACACCTTC.

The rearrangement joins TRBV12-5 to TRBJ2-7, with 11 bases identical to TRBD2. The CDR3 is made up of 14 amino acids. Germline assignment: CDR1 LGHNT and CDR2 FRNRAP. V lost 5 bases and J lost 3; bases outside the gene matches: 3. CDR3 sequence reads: CASGLGLAVYEQYF. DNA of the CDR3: TGTGCTAGTGGTCTGGGACTAGCGGTCTACGAGCAGTACTTC.

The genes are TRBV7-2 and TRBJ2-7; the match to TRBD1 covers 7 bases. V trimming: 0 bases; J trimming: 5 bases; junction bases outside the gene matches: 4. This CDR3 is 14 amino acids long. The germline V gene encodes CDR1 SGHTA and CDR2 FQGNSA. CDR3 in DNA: TGTGCCAGCAGCTTAGCACAGGGGTTCCACGAGCAGTACTTC. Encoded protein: CASSLAQGFHEQYF.

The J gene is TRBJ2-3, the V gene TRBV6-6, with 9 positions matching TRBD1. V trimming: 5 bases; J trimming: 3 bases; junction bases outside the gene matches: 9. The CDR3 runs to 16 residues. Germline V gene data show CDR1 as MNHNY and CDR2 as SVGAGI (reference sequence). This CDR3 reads CASSQRRDRETDTQYF. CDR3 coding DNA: TGTGCCAGCAGTCAACGCCGGGACAGGGAGACAGATACGCAGTATTTT.

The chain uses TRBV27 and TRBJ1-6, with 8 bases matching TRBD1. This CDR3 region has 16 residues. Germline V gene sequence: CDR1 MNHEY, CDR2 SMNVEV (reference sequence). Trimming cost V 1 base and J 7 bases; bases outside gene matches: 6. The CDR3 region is CASSLWAGGLNSPLHF. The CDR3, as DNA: TGTGCCAGCAGTTTATGGGCAGGGGGCTTGAATTCACCCCTCCACTTT.

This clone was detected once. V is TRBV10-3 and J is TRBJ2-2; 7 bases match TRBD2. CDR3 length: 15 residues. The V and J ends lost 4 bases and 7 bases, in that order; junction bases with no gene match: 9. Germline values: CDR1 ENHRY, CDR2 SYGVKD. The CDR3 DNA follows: TGTGCCATCAGTGCCGGGACTAACTCATACGGGGAGCTGTTTTTT. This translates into CAISAGTNSYGELFF.

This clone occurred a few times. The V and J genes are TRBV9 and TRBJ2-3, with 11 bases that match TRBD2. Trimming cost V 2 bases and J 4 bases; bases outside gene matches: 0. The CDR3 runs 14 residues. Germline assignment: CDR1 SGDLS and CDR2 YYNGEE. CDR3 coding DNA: TGTGCCAGCAGCGTGGGACTAGCGGCAGATACGCAGTATTTT. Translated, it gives CASSVGLAADTQYF.

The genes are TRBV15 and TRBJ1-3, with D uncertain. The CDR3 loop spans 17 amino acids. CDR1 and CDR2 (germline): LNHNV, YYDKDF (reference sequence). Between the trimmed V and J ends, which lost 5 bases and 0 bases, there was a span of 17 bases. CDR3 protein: CATSSRREATSGNTIYF. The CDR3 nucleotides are TGTGCCACCAGCTCACGACGAGAGGCCACCTCTGGAAACACCATATATTTT.

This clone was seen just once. DNA of the CDR3: TGTGCCAGCCGCGGCGGGACAGTTTACAATGAGCAGTTCTTC. It is translated as CASRGGTVYNEQFF. The J gene is TRBJ2-1, the V gene TRBV27, with D possibly being TRBD1 (7 bases). There are 14 residues in the CDR3. V lost 8 bases to trimming and J lost 4 bases, with 15 bases between them. Germline V lookup: CDR1 MNHEY, CDR2 SMNVEV (reference sequence).

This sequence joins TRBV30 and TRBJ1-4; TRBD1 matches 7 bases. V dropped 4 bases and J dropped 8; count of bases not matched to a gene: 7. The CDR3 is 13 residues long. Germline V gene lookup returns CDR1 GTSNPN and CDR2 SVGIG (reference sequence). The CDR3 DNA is TGTGCCTGGAATACCTACAGGGGAGAAAAACTGTTTTTT. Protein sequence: CAWNTYRGEKLFF.

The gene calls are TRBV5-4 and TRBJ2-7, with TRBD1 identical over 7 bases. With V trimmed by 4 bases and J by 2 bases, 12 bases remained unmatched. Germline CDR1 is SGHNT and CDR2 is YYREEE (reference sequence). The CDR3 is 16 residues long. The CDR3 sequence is CASSTLSGTETYEQYF. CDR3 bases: TGTGCCAGCAGCACCCTTTCCGGGACAGAGACCTACGAGCAGTACTTC.

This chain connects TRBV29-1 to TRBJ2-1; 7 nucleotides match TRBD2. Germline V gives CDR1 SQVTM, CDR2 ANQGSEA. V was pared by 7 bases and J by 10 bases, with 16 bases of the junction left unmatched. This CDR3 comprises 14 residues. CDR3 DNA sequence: TGCAGCGCCCTAACCGGGACTACAACACGAGAGCAGTTCTTC. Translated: CSALTGTTTREQFF.

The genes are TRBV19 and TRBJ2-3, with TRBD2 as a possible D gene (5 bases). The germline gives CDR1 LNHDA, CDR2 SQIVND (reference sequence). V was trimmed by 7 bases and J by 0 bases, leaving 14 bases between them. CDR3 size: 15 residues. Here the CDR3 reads CASKADFSSTDTQYF. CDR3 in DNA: TGTGCCAGTAAAGCGGACTTTTCTAGCACAGATACGCAGTATTTT. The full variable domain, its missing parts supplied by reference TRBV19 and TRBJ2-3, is DGGITQSPKYLFRKEGQNVTLSCEQNLNHDAMYWYRQDPGQGLRLIYYSQIVNDFQKGDIAEGYSVSREKKESFPLTVTSAQKNPTAFYLCASKADFSSTDTQYFGPGTRLTVL.

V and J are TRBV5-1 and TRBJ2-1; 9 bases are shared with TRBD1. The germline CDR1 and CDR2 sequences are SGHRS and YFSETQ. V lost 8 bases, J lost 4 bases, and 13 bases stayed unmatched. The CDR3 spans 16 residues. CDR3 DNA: TGCGCCAGTTCTAAATCCGGGACAGGGATATACAATGAGCAGTTCTTC. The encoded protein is CASSKSGTGIYNEQFF.

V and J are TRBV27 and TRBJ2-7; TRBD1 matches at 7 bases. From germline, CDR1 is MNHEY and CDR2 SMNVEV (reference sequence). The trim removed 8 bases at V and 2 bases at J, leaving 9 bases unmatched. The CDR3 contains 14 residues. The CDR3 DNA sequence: TGTGCCAGCGAGCCGGGACAGTTTACCTACGAGCAGTACTTC. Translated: CASEPGQFTYEQYF.